This T cell receptor beta chain comes out of a study of a mutant IDH1 vaccine in newly diagnosed glioma. About the study: Males made up around 62% and females roughly 40% of treated patients, whose mean age was approximately 40 years. Patients got radiotherapy, temozolomide, or both beforehand, and most got both.

Time point defined: week 23, last vaccination. Every vaccine dose comprised 300 ug of mutant IDH1 20-mer peptide plus topical imiquimod. Donors had new IDH1-mutant astrocytomas of WHO grade 3 or 4 (ATRX-lost). Measured with immunoSEQ multiplex PCR; TCRdb has only the in-frame clones, and not every one. The sample consists of about 43,000 clones, around 85% of them appearing once. CDR3 length: 15 residues. Germline V gives CDR1 SGHTA, CDR2 FQGTGA. With V trimmed by 5 bases and J by 8 bases, 8 bases remained unmatched. This clone has just one count. Its antigen remains unknown. Sequencing was performed on PBMCs, taken from a glioma patient whose treatment included an IDH1 peptide vaccine. V gene TRBV7-3 combines with J gene TRBJ2-1, with 11 nucleotides matching TRBD2. The receptor was derived from a woman between 18 and 30 years old with glioma. Some clones in this sample may be carry-over from other donors' samples. The CDR3 DNA reads as TGTGCCAGCAGCCTTAGCGGGGGGGCCTTCGATGAGCAGTTCTTC. Amino acid sequence: CASSLSGGAFDEQFF.